The source of this T cell receptor beta chain is a study of OX40 agonist ivuxolimab in advanced cancers. TCRdb's table, derived via immunoSEQ multiplex PCR, lists solely in-frame clones and lacks some. The sample holds 75,000 to 100,000 clones, approximately 90% seen once. CDR3 size: 18 residues. Germline V gene lookup returns CDR1 SGHTA and CDR2 FQGNSA. After removal of 6 bases from V and 5 bases from J, the junction contained 15 bases not matched to a gene. Individuals having autoimmune disease history or systemic immunosuppression were not enrolled. The chain combines TRBV7-2 with TRBJ2-5; 13 bases align to TRBD2. The clonotype was recovered from an adult with an advanced solid tumor such as melanoma, head and neck, liver or kidney cancer. This material consisted of CD4+ or CD8+ T cells sorted from blood, taken in a trial of the OX40 agonist ivuxolimab. CDR3 nucleotides: TGTGCCAGCAGGTCCGGGACTAGCGGGGCCTGGGCCGTGGAGACCCAGTACTTC. Translated, it gives CASRSGTSGAWAVETQYF.